This T cell receptor beta chain was obtained from a study of blood T cell repertoires in COVID-19. Across the study: Material from acute and convalescent COVID-19 was sourced from the United States, Italy and Spain. PBMCs, B-cell-depleted T cells, or T cells were the source of the cDNA or gDNA that made up the material.

The repertoire was sequenced with immunoSEQ multiplex PCR; TCRdb's copy has only in-frame clones and lacks some. The data contain about 320,000 clones, 75% to 90% of them seen just once; the ten biggest clones take up approximately 5%. Which cohort a participant joined came from the clinical history participants gave. Trimming shortened V by 0 bases and J by 4 bases, and 9 bases separated the two germline ends. Germline V gene lookup returns CDR1 MNHEY and CDR2 SVGEGT. CDR3 length: 14 amino acids. This chain joins TRBV6-2 or TRBV6-3 and TRBJ1-2, with D possibly matching TRBD1 (6 bases). Sequenced input: PBMCs or T cells enriched from blood (not recorded which). The receptor's source is a man aged 55 to 70 who had recovered from COVID-19. CDR3 DNA: TGTGCCAGCAGTTACTCAGACAGGCTCTATGGCTACACCTTC. Its translation is CASSYSDRLYGYTF.